Listed here are 4 T cell receptor beta chains from one sample, sequenced in a study of T-cell reconstitution after alpha-beta-depleted transplantation in children. Unique molecular identifiers were incorporated during preparation of the TCRbeta library. One entry per CDR3 protein results from TCRdb running MiXCR on the PCR reads. Of under 300,000 distinct CDR3 sequences listed, around 10% were seen once; the top ten hold 23%. The sequencing here drew on peripheral blood, taken 180 days after TCRalphabeta/CD19-depleted stem cell transplant. All receptors come from a male patient under 10 years old who had a stem cell transplant for chronic granulomatous disease, so the T cells may come from the graft donor.

The chain has TRBV4-3 and TRBJ2-1; D is unresolved. From germline, CDR1 is LGHNA and CDR2 YSLEER. Trimming removed 4 bases at V and 0 bases at J, with 10 bases between. The CDR3 has 15 amino acids. CDR3 in amino acids: CASSRVGSSYNEQFF. CDR3 bases: TGCGCCAGCAGCCGAGTAGGAAGCTCCTACAATGAGCAGTTCTTC.

This clonotype was picked up many times. This sequence joins TRBV10-3 and TRBJ2-1; TRBD2 matches 9 bases. The germline CDR1 and CDR2 sequences are ENHRY and SYGVKD. The CDR3 runs to 14 residues. V gave up 6 bases and J gave up 4 bases; unmatched junction bases: 4. CDR3 DNA: TGTGCCATCAGCGCGGGGGGGAAGTACAATGAGCAGTTCTTC. Amino acids: CAISAGGKYNEQFF.

The chain links TRBV6-1 to TRBJ2-7, with D possibly being TRBD2 (6 bases). Trimming took off 3 bases at V and 0 bases at J, with 15 bases between the two ends. The CDR3 has 16 residues. Looked up from germline, CDR1 is MNHNS and CDR2 is SASEGT. In nucleotides, the CDR3 is TGTGCCAGCAGTGAGATAGCGGAACTAAGCTCCTACGAGCAGTACTTC. Its protein product is CASSEIAELSSYEQYF.

This clonotype was detected ten times or more. This sequence joins TRBV28 and TRBJ2-1; 8 bases are a match to TRBD1. The CDR3 length is 16 residues. The germline CDR1 and CDR2 sequences are MDHEN and SYDVKM. J gave up 8 bases and V 8 bases, and 17 bases lay outside the gene matches. CDR3 nucleotides: TGTGCCAGCTGGACGTACAGGGGGACCGGTACGGATGAGCAGTTCTTC. Residues: CASWTYRGTGTDEQFF.